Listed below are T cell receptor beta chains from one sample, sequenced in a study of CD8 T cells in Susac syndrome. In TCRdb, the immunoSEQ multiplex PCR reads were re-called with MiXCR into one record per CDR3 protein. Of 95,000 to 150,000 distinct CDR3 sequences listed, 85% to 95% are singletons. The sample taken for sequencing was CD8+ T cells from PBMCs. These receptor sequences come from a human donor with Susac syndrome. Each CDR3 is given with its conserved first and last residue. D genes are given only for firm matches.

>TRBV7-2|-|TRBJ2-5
CASSPQVLGKETQYF
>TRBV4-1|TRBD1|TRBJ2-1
CASRGQGRNEQFF
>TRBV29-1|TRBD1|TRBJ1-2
CSVGDRGYGYTF
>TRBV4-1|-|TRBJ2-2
CASSQGALATGELFF
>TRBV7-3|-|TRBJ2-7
CASSPVGARGEQYF
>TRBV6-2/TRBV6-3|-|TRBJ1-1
CASRLTGNTEAFF
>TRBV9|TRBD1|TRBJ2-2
CASSVERQGANTGELFF
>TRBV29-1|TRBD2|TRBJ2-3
CSVDLADSTDTQYF
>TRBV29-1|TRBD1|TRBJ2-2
CSVGTVDGELFF
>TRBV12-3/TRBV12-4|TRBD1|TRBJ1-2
CASSSPADRNYGYTF
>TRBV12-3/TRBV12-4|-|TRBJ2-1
CASSFPGARSNEQFF
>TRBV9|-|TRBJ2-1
CASSFREATYNEQFF
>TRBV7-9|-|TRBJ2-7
CASSLAAGSSYEQYF